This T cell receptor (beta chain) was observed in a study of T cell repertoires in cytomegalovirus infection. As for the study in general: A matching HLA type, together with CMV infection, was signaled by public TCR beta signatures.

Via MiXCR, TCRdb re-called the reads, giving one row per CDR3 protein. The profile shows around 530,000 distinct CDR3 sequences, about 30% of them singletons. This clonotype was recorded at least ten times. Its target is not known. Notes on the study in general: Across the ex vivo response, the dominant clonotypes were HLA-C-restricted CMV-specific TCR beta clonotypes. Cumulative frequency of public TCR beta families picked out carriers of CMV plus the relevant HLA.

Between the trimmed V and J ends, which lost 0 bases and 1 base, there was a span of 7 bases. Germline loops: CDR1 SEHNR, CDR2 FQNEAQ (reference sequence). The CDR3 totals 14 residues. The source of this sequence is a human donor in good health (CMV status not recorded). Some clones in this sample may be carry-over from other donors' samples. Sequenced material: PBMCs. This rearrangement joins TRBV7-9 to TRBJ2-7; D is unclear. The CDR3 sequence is CASSLASQSYEQYF. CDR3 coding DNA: TGTGCCAGCAGCTTAGCGTCACAGTCCTACGAGCAGTACTTC.